Listed here are 15 T cell receptor beta chains from one sample, sequenced in a study of cytomegalovirus exposure and HLA in healthy donors. PCR was performed using 60 Vbeta and 13 Jbeta primers. Profiled with immunoSEQ multiplex PCR; TCRdb holds only in-frame clones, not every one. Among about 170,000 clones listed, roughly 85% were seen once. Sequencing was carried out using PBMCs. These receptor sequences come from a man aged 35-49 years in good health and CMV-seropositive.

The chain combines TRBV30 with TRBJ2-1; D is undetermined. Trimming took 1 base from V and 0 from J, leaving 10 bases between them. The CDR3 is 15 amino acids. Germline V CDR1 and CDR2: GTSNPN, SVGIG (reference sequence). The CDR3 is CAWSAGLSSYNEQFF. The CDR3 bases are TGTGCCTGGAGTGCCGGGTTGAGCTCCTACAATGAGCAGTTCTTC. Combining the CDR3 with reference TRBV30 and TRBJ2-1 gives the whole variable domain SQTIHQWPATLVQPVGSPLSLECTVEGTSNPNLYWYRQAAGRGLQLLFYSVGIGQISSEVPQNLSASRPQDRQFILSSKKLLLSDSGFYLCAWSAGLSSYNEQFFGPGTRLTVL.

The CDR3 protein is CASSLGEGVYEQYF. CDR3 nucleotides: TGTGCCAGCAGCTTAGGCGAGGGGGTTTACGAGCAGTACTTC. The V gene is TRBV7-9, the J gene TRBJ2-7; D is perhaps TRBD1 (6 bases). The germline V and J ends were trimmed by 1 base and 4 bases, with 11 bases remaining between them. The CDR3 is 14 amino acids. The germline CDR1 and CDR2 sequences are SEHNR and FQNEAQ (reference sequence).

In its sample, this clone was seen a few times. The chain joins TRBV6-1 to TRBJ1-2; possible D gene TRBD1, 5 bases. The CDR3 is made up of 13 amino acids. The V end was cut by 6 bases, the J end by 1 base, with 9 bases between. The germline gives CDR1 MNHNS, CDR2 SASEGT. CDR3 coding DNA: TGTGCCAGCAGAGGGGATAGTAACTATGGCTACACCTTC. Its translation: CASRGDSNYGYTF.

The J gene is TRBJ2-3, the V gene TRBV6-1; 7 bases line up with TRBD1. The junction had 6 bases not matched to a gene; V was cut back by 7 bases and J by 2 bases. CDR1 is MNHNS and CDR2 is SASEGT in the germline V gene. This CDR3 is 14 amino acids long. CDR3 protein: CASTRGQNTDTQYF. In nucleotides, the CDR3 is TGTGCCAGCACCAGGGGACAGAACACAGATACGCAGTATTTT.

This sequence joins TRBV6-5 and TRBJ1-1; 9 bases are a match to TRBD1. The CDR3 contains 11 residues. V dropped 8 bases and J dropped 7; count of bases not matched to a gene: 2. Germline V gene data show CDR1 as MNHEY and CDR2 as SVGAGI. CDR3 in amino acids: CASGQGSEAFF. CDR3 coding DNA: TGTGCCAGCGGACAGGGGAGTGAAGCTTTCTTT.

The chain couples TRBV19 to TRBJ2-2; D remains unclear. This CDR3 comprises 13 residues. The germline V gene has CDR1 LNHDA and CDR2 SQIVND (reference sequence). Between the trimmed V and J ends, which lost 1 base and 7 bases, there was a span of 7 bases. The CDR3 spells CASSIVRGGELFF. The CDR3 region has the DNA TGTGCCAGTAGTATAGTTCGAGGCGGGGAGCTGTTTTTT. Complete variable domain (other parts from reference TRBV19 and TRBJ2-2): DGGITQSPKYLFRKEGQNVTLSCEQNLNHDAMYWYRQDPGQGLRLIYYSQIVNDFQKGDIAEGYSVSREKKESFPLTVTSAQKNPTAFYLCASSIVRGGELFFGEGSRLTVL.

This chain uses TRBV27 with TRBJ2-7; a possible D gene is TRBD1 (5 bases). The CDR3 length is 13 residues. V was shortened by 4 bases and J by 4 bases, with 11 bases between the two germline ends. Germline V gives CDR1 MNHEY, CDR2 SMNVEV (reference sequence). CDR3 in DNA: TGTGCCAGCAGTTCCCTTGACAGATACGAGCAGTACTTC. Protein sequence: CASSSLDRYEQYF.

This clone was observed a handful of times. The V gene is TRBV2, the J gene TRBJ2-2; D not resolved. Germline values: CDR1 SNHLY, CDR2 FYNNEI. The V end was cut by 4 bases, the J end by 2 bases, with 5 bases between. The CDR3 is 13 amino acids. CDR3 region: CASSGQNTGELFF. The CDR3 bases are TGTGCCAGCAGTGGGCAAAACACCGGGGAGCTGTTTTTT.

The chain carries TRBV27 and TRBJ2-2, with D tentatively TRBD1 (6 bases). With 3 bases removed from V and 6 bases from J, the gap between germline ends came to 17 bases. The CDR3 consists of 16 residues. Germline loops: CDR1 MNHEY, CDR2 SMNVEV (reference sequence). The CDR3 DNA follows: TGTGCCAGCAGTTTGTTGTCAGGGGACGGACCCGGGGAGCTGTTTTTT. It yields the protein CASSLLSGDGPGELFF.

This rearrangement joins TRBV18 to TRBJ2-7; 7 bases line up with TRBD1. Trimming removed 4 bases from V and 7 bases from J; junction bases left unmatched: 10. Per the germline V gene, CDR1 is KGHSH and CDR2 is LQKENI. The CDR3 loop spans 14 amino acids. CDR3 nucleotides: TGTGCCAGCTCACTAACCTCACAGGGGCGAGAGCAGTACTTC. This sequence encodes CASSLTSQGREQYF. Complete variable domain (other parts from reference TRBV18 and TRBJ2-7): NAGVMQNPRHLVRRRGQEARLRCSPMKGHSHVYWYRQLPEEGLKFMVYLQKENIIDESGMPKERFSAEFPKEGPSILRIQQVVRGDSAAYFCASSLTSQGREQYFGPGTRLTVT.

The V gene is TRBV10-2, the J gene TRBJ2-5, with 7 bases aligning to TRBD1. The J call may be incorrect, as the DNA end agrees better with TRBJ2-7. Germline V CDR1 and CDR2: WSHSY, SAAADI. This CDR3 is 13 amino acids long. CDR3 coding DNA: TGCGCCAGCAGCCAGAACAGGGGTTACGAGCAGTACTTC. Encoded protein: CASSQNRGYEQYF.

The chain carries TRBV28 and TRBJ1-2; 8 bases match TRBD1. Germline CDR1 is MDHEN and CDR2 is SYDVKM. The CDR3 loop spans 13 amino acids. The V and J ends lost 2 bases and 8 bases, in that order; junction bases with no gene match: 4. This CDR3 reads CASSLGQGVGYTF. CDR3 coding DNA: TGTGCCAGCAGTTTAGGACAGGGAGTGGGCTACACCTTC.

The gene calls are TRBV7-9 and TRBJ1-1; 12 positions match TRBD1. Trimming at V came to 5 bases and at J to 4 bases, leaving 17 bases not matched to a gene. This CDR3 is built from 19 residues. Germline V CDR1 and CDR2: SEHNR, FQNEAQ (reference sequence). This chain's CDR3 is CASSARGGGDRGRSTEAFF. The DNA for the CDR3 is TGTGCCAGCAGCGCCCGCGGTGGGGGGGACAGGGGGCGGAGCACTGAAGCTTTCTTT. Based on the CDR3 plus reference TRBV7-9 and TRBJ1-1, the full variable domain is DTGVSQNPRHKITKRGQNVTFRCDPISEHNRLYWYRQTLGQGPEFLTYFQNEAQLEKSRLLSDRFSAERPKGSFSTLEIQRTEQGDSAMYLCASSARGGGDRGRSTEAFFGQGTRLTVV.

The rearrangement uses TRBV29-1 and TRBJ1-1; unclear D gene. V was clipped by 6 bases and J by 0 bases, with 11 bases between them. CDR1 and CDR2 (germline): SQVTM, ANQGSEA. The CDR3 is made up of 13 amino acids. The CDR3, as DNA: TGCAGCGTGGGAGGTCGGTTGAACACTGAAGCTTTCTTT. Translating it yields CSVGGRLNTEAFF. Filled out from reference TRBV29-1 and TRBJ1-1, the complete variable domain reads SAVISQKPSRDICQRGTSLTIQCQVDSQVTMMFWYRQQPGQSLTLIATANQGSEATYESGFVIDKFPISRPNLTFSTLTVSNMSPEDSSIYLCSVGGRLNTEAFFGQGTRLTVV.

The V call is TRBV6-5, the J call TRBJ2-7; D may be TRBD1 (6 bases). V lost 7 bases, J lost 0 bases, and 13 bases lay in between. The CDR3 extends over 14 amino acids. Germline CDR1 and CDR2: MNHEY and SVGAGI. Here the CDR3 DNA reads TGTGCCAGCACCCCTTCGACAGGCTCCTACGAGCAGTACTTC. Protein sequence: CASTPSTGSYEQYF.